The following is a T cell receptor (beta chain) sequence with its context. Its antigen is undetermined. Caucasian, healthy and from Russia, the donors were aged between about 6 and 90. The sample belongs to a study of blood T cells in healthy people across ages. The study, taken as a whole, reports: PBMCs that were unsorted prevented a conclusive naive versus antigen-experienced comparison. Per million T cells, the diversity of TCR beta decreased roughly linearly as age advanced.

A second PCR, run for roughly 7 to 12 cycles, used a sample-barcoded 5' primer plus a J-beta primer mix. Each CDR3 protein is one row after TCRdb ran MiXCR on the 5' RACE reads. Altogether fewer than 1.5 million distinct CDR3 sequences are present, 35% to 45% being singletons, with the ten largest covering under 8%. The origin of this receptor is a young woman in good health. Sequenced sample: blood.

The CDR3 region is CASSLGDFSYNEQFF. The DNA of the CDR3 is TGTGCCAGCAGTTTAGGAGATTTCTCCTACAATGAGCAGTTCTTC. This rearrangement joins TRBV27 to TRBJ2-1; D gene uncertain. This CDR3 spans 15 amino acids. Trimming took 2 bases from V and 0 from J, leaving 8 bases between them. The V gene's germline CDR1 is MNHEY and CDR2 SMNVEV (reference sequence).